This T cell receptor beta chain derives from a study of cytomegalovirus exposure and HLA in healthy donors. Vbeta (60) and Jbeta (13) primers were used in the PCR. Clones were read by immunoSEQ multiplex PCR, and TCRdb kept only the in-frame ones, dropping some. The sample holds about 190,000 clones, 65% to 80% seen once. Note on this clone: No antigen is known for it.

Whole-study findings and limits: Only CMV serostatus was available as immune exposure information. Analyses of presence/absence relied on an assumption of roughly uniform sequencing depth across donors.

What was sequenced was PBMCs. The clonotype originates from a man aged 30-40 years in good health and CMV-seropositive.

Here the CDR3 reads CASSQIPGRSSYEQYF. CDR3 in DNA: TGCGCCAGCAGCCAAATTCCCGGGAGGAGCTCCTACGAGCAGTACTTC. V gene TRBV4-1 combines with J gene TRBJ2-7, with 7 bases identical to TRBD2. Germline V gives CDR1 MGHRA, CDR2 YSYEKL. After removal of 2 bases from V and 0 bases from J, the junction contained 7 bases not matched to a gene. The CDR3 totals 16 residues.